This TCR beta chain comes out of a study of blood T cell repertoires in COVID-19. Looking at the study overall: Spain, Italy and the United States supplied samples that represented acute and convalescent COVID-19. PBMCs, B-cell-depleted T cells, or T cells provided the cDNA or gDNA that made up the material.

This clone was observed once. A read error may account for a junction end that differs from germline. Original processing methods: Reference gene primer amplification gave estimated nucleated cell counts. Repertoires were generated with immunoSEQ multiplex PCR, while TCRdb's copy carries only in-frame clones and drops some. The V and J calls and clone size were taken over from that table, and D and trimming were inferred from the DNA. The sample has over 40,000 clones; roughly nine tenths are singletons. Germline-derived CDR1 and CDR2 are SEHNR and FQNEAQ (reference sequence). The CDR3 is made up of 15 amino acids.

This chain uses TRBV7-9 with TRBJ1-2; possible D gene TRBD1, 5 bases. Material for sequencing was peripheral blood. This sequence was found in a woman aged 80 or over with acute or convalescent COVID-19. CDR3 protein: CASSLGGESNYGYTF. In nucleotides, the CDR3 is TGCGCCAGCAGCTTGGGGGGGGAGTCTAACTATGGCTACACCTTC. Complete variable domain (other parts from reference TRBV7-9 and TRBJ1-2): DTGVSQNPRHKITKRGQNVTFRCDPISEHNRLYWYRQTLGQGPEFLTYFQNEAQLEKSRLLSDRFSAERPKGSFSTLEIQRTEQGDSAMYLCASSLGGESNYGYTFGSGTRLTVV.